These 32 T cell receptor beta chains originate from one sample sequenced in a study of shared clonotypes between healthy human individuals. CD45RO negativity and positive selection for CCR7 defined naive CD8 cells, a population that excluded terminally differentiated effector memory CD45RA+ cells. The protocol was immunoSEQ multiplex PCR, while the TCRdb copy is restricted to in-frame clones and leaves out a portion. Of over 2 million clones listed, just under 95% are singletons. The sample comprised naive CD8+ T cells sorted from blood. The receptors shown here come from a man younger than 35 in good health.

The chain recombines TRBV6-4 with TRBJ2-2; 10 bases map to TRBD2. V shed 11 bases and J 5 bases; nucleotides not matched to a gene: 11. Germline V lookup: CDR1 MRHNA, CDR2 SNTAGT. The CDR3 sequence is 15 residues long. DNA for the CDR3: TGTGCCCCCGCCCGGCTAGCGGGGGAAACCGGGGAGCTGTTTTTT. Encoded protein: CAPARLAGETGELFF.

The chain links TRBV19 to TRBJ2-7; possibly TRBD1 for D (5 bases). V lost 5 bases to trimming and J lost 3 bases, with 14 bases between them. Germline V gene sequence: CDR1 LNHDA, CDR2 SQIVND (reference sequence). This CDR3 has 14 amino acids. The CDR3 sequence: CASSAAGSNYEQYF. The DNA of the CDR3 is TGTGCCAGTAGTGCGGCAGGGTCTAACTACGAGCAGTACTTC.

The V and J genes are TRBV4-1 and TRBJ1-4; D possibly corresponds to TRBD1 (6 bases). The CDR3 consists of 15 residues. Germline CDR1 MGHRA, CDR2 YSYEKL. Trimming left V 0 bases short and J 4 bases short, with 9 bases between. DNA of the CDR3: TGCGCCAGCAGCCAAGAGGGGGGGCTTAATGAAAAACTGTTTTTT. It translates to CASSQEGGLNEKLFF.

The chain carries TRBV19 and TRBJ1-3, with D perhaps TRBD1 (5 bases). This CDR3 spans 15 amino acids. The V gene's germline CDR1 is LNHDA and CDR2 SQIVND (reference sequence). V lost 4 bases, J lost 0 bases, and 10 bases lay in between. CDR3 DNA sequence: TGTGCCAGTAGTAAAGGGGACGTCTCTGGAAACACCATATATTTT. This encodes CASSKGDVSGNTIYF.

This chain links TRBV30 with TRBJ1-4; D is uncertain. This CDR3 has 15 amino acids. V was trimmed by 0 bases and J by 8 bases, leaving 16 bases between them. CDR1 and CDR2 from the germline V gene are GTSNPN and SVGIG (reference sequence). The CDR3 sequence is CAWSVPQYREEKLFF. CDR3 DNA sequence: TGTGCCTGGAGTGTGCCACAATACCGGGAGGAAAAACTGTTTTTT. The variable domain in full, completed from reference TRBV30 and TRBJ1-4, reads SQTIHQWPATLVQPVGSPLSLECTVEGTSNPNLYWYRQAAGRGLQLLFYSVGIGQISSEVPQNLSASRPQDRQFILSSKKLLLSDSGFYLCAWSVPQYREEKLFFGSGTQLSVL.

This rearrangement joins TRBV28 to TRBJ1-6, with TRBD1 as a possible D gene (5 bases). The germline V gene encodes CDR1 MDHEN and CDR2 SYDVKM. V was cut by 6 bases and J by 5 bases, with 14 bases left in between. This CDR3 comprises 15 residues. The CDR3 DNA reads as TGTGCCAGCAGCCCCCCCCGGGGACATAATTCACCCCTCCACTTT. Protein product: CASSPPRGHNSPLHF.

The V call is TRBV29-1, the J call TRBJ1-1; D unclear. Germline V gene data show CDR1 as SQVTM and CDR2 as ANQGSEA. V gave up 7 bases and J gave up 4 bases, with 10 bases separating them. This CDR3 comprises 11 residues. CDR3 bases: TGCAGCGGGCAGGATGGCACTGAAGCTTTCTTT. It encodes CSGQDGTEAFF.

The genes are TRBV30 and TRBJ2-5, with D uncertain. The better agreement between TRBJ2-7 and the DNA end casts doubt on the J call. This CDR3 is built from 12 residues. CDR1 and CDR2 (germline): GTSNPN, SVGIG (reference sequence). The CDR3 spells CAWSSVTYEQYF. The CDR3, as DNA: TGTGCCTGGAGTTCGGTAACCTACGAGCAGTACTTC.

The CDR3 nucleotides are TGCGCCAGCAGCCAAGATCACACAGGGTATTCACCCCTCCACTTT. Translation gives CASSQDHTGYSPLHF. The chain links TRBV4-3 to TRBJ1-6, with D maybe TRBD1 (6 bases). The CDR3 is 15 amino acids. Per the germline V gene, CDR1 is LGHNA and CDR2 is YSLEER. V lost 0 bases, J lost 8 bases, and 11 bases lay in between.

The V call is TRBV19, the J call TRBJ1-5; D remains ambiguous. V was clipped by 3 bases and J by 2 bases, with 11 bases between them. CDR3 length: 15 amino acids. Per the germline V gene, CDR1 is LNHDA and CDR2 is SQIVND (reference sequence). CDR3 sequence (DNA): TGTGCCAGTAGTATTTACAACCTGGGCAATCAGCCCCAGCATTTT. This translates into CASSIYNLGNQPQHF.

The rearrangement uses TRBV4-2 and TRBJ2-1, with unresolved D. Trimming took 0 bases from V and 8 from J, leaving 11 bases between them. Germline CDR1 and CDR2: LGHNA and YNFKEQ. The CDR3 has 14 residues. The CDR3 loop is CASSQEVGGDEQFF. The CDR3 DNA follows: TGTGCCAGCAGCCAAGAGGTTGGCGGCGATGAGCAGTTCTTC.

A note on this clone: In the same sample, other DNA sequences code for this CDR3. The chain combines TRBV7-9 with TRBJ1-2; 9 nucleotides align to TRBD1. Germline loops: CDR1 SEHNR, CDR2 FQNEAQ (reference sequence). J gave up 3 bases and V 4 bases, and 3 bases lay outside the gene matches. There are 14 residues in the CDR3. As DNA, the CDR3 is TGTGCCAGCAGCTCGACAGGGGGTGACTATGGCTACACCTTC. This translates into CASSSTGGDYGYTF.

This clone has just one count. The identical CDR3 is also encoded by other nucleotide sequences in the sample. The rearrangement links TRBV4-3 to TRBJ1-1; D not certain. In germline, CDR1 is LGHNA, CDR2 YSLEER. Trimming left V 0 bases short and J 0 bases short, with 5 bases between. The CDR3 contains 14 residues. The CDR3 loop reads CASSQDVMNTEAFF. CDR3 nucleotide sequence: TGCGCCAGCAGCCAAGATGTCATGAACACTGAAGCTTTCTTT.

The chain carries TRBV30 and TRBJ1-1; D unclear. The CDR3 runs 12 residues. Per germline, CDR1 GTSNPN and CDR2 SVGIG (reference sequence). Written as DNA, the CDR3 is TGTGGGGCAGGTGGTATGAACACTGAAGCTTTCTTT. This codes for CGAGGMNTEAFF.

J is TRBJ2-3 and V is TRBV2, with D possibly being TRBD2 (6 bases). V lost 0 bases and J lost 6, with 16 bases in between. This CDR3 comprises 16 residues. Per the germline V gene, CDR1 is SNHLY and CDR2 is FYNNEI. In nucleotides, the CDR3 is TGTGCCAGCAGTGAAGCTGGGGACCCGGAGGGGGATACGCAGTATTTT. This translates into CASSEAGDPEGDTQYF.

This chain connects TRBV6-5 to TRBJ2-1; no reliable D call. Per the germline V gene, CDR1 is MNHEY and CDR2 is SVGAGI. The V end lost 2 bases, the J end lost 0 bases, and 5 bases lay between the germline ends. The CDR3 length is 14 residues. The CDR3 sequence: CASSYTSSYNEQFF. CDR3 nucleotide sequence: TGTGCCAGCAGTTACACGAGCTCCTACAATGAGCAGTTCTTC.

The chain is built from TRBV30 and TRBJ2-2; the D gene could be TRBD1 or TRBD2 (5 bases each). The CDR3 is made up of 14 amino acids. CDR1 and CDR2 (germline): GTSNPN, SVGIG (reference sequence). The V gene lost 5 bases and the J gene lost 6 bases, with 16 bases spanning the gap. This CDR3 is CAWQGADLAGELFF. CDR3 DNA: TGTGCCTGGCAAGGGGCGGACTTGGCCGGGGAGCTGTTTTTT.

The table lists this clone with a count of one. V gene TRBV7-9 combines with J gene TRBJ2-7; TRBD2 matches at 9 bases. The CDR3 covers 17 residues. Trimming at V came to 5 bases and at J to 0 bases, leaving 11 bases not matched to a gene. Germline CDR1 is SEHNR and CDR2 is FQNEAQ (reference sequence). This chain's CDR3 is CASSPPTSGKSSYEQYF. CDR3 sequence (DNA): TGTGCCAGCAGCCCGCCGACTAGCGGAAAGAGCTCCTACGAGCAGTACTTC. The variable domain in full, with the rest retrieved from reference TRBV7-9 and TRBJ2-7, is DTGVSQNPRHKITKRGQNVTFRCDPISEHNRLYWYRQTLGQGPEFLTYFQNEAQLEKSRLLSDRFSAERPKGSFSTLEIQRTEQGDSAMYLCASSPPTSGKSSYEQYFGPGTRLTVT.

The chain recombines TRBV11-3 with TRBJ2-3; 11 nucleotides match TRBD2. V shed 1 base and J 2 bases; nucleotides not matched to a gene: 2. CDR1 and CDR2 (germline): SGHNT, YENEEA. This CDR3 comprises 16 residues. CDR3 in amino acids: CASSLGLAGFTDTQYF. CDR3 in DNA: TGTGCCAGCAGCTTAGGACTAGCGGGGTTCACAGATACGCAGTATTTT.

Only one count was recorded for this clone. This chain connects TRBV4-1 to TRBJ1-5; D not certain. The CDR3 runs to 16 residues. V lost 0 bases and J 5 bases, leaving 14 bases between the germline ends. CDR1 and CDR2 (germline): MGHRA, YSYEKL. This CDR3 is CASSQEIGDFYQPQHF. In nucleotides, the CDR3 is TGCGCCAGCAGCCAAGAGATTGGGGATTTTTATCAGCCCCAGCATTTT.

The chain has TRBV7-2 and TRBJ2-7; D gene unclear. V lost 5 bases, J lost 6 bases, and 14 bases lay in between. Germline V CDR1 and CDR2: SGHTA, FQGNSA. The CDR3 sequence is 13 residues long. CDR3: CASSIDGSPEQYF. In nucleotides, the CDR3 is TGTGCCAGCAGCATTGATGGTAGCCCCGAGCAGTACTTC.

Of note for this clone: A junction end diverges from the germline sequence, so it may reflect a read error. This chain joins TRBV5-1 and TRBJ2-7; the D is unclear. From germline, CDR1 is SGHRS and CDR2 YFSETQ. CDR3 length equals 13 residues. CDR3 region: CASSHVSSYEQHF. The CDR3, as DNA: TGCGCCAGCAGCCACGTGAGCTCCTACGAGCAGCACTTC.

A note on this clone: This specimen includes other DNA sequences encoding the same CDR3. The chain carries TRBV28 and TRBJ2-2; maybe TRBD1 (6 bases). CDR3 length equals 14 residues. The germline V gene has CDR1 MDHEN and CDR2 SYDVKM. V lost 3 bases to trimming and J lost 3 bases, with 8 bases between them. CDR3 nucleotide sequence: TGTGCCAGCAGTTTGAGGGGGTACACCGGGGAGCTGTTTTTT. Its protein is CASSLRGYTGELFF.

CDR3 residues: CASSVIRETQYF. DNA for the CDR3: TGTGCCAGCAGTGTAATAAGAGAGACCCAGTACTTC. This chain joins TRBV21-1 and TRBJ2-5. TRBV21-1 is listed as a pseudogene. This CDR3 spans 12 amino acids.

The CDR3 nucleotides are TGTGCCAGCAGCTGGGAGGAGGGGACTAGCCGAGACAATGAGCAGTTCTTC. Its protein is CASSWEEGTSRDNEQFF. The chain uses TRBV7-2 and TRBJ2-1; 9 bases line up with TRBD2. CDR1 and CDR2 (germline): SGHTA, FQGNSA. The CDR3 has 17 residues. The ends lost 4 bases at V and 5 bases at J; junction bases unmatched: 12.

The sample holds one count of this clone. Distinct nucleotide sequences in the sample also encode this CDR3. The chain recombines TRBV27 with TRBJ2-7, with D possibly matching TRBD1 (6 bases). Germline V gives CDR1 MNHEY, CDR2 SMNVEV (reference sequence). CDR3 size: 13 residues. Trimming removed 5 bases at V and 3 bases at J, with 11 bases between. CDR3 amino acids: CASSTGLGYEQYF. In nucleotides, the CDR3 is TGTGCCAGCAGTACAGGGTTAGGCTACGAGCAGTACTTC.

The chain employs TRBV11-3 and TRBJ1-5, with a tentative D call TRBD1 (6 bases). The CDR3 has 17 residues. The V gene's germline CDR1 is SGHNT and CDR2 YENEEA. Trimming cost V 6 bases and J 4 bases, with 22 bases left between them. DNA for the CDR3: TGTGCCAGCAGGGACACCCGGTCGGGGGGCCGAAATCAGCCCCAGCATTTT. The encoded protein is CASRDTRSGGRNQPQHF.

V and J are TRBV11-3 and TRBJ2-3; D gene unclear. Per the germline V gene, CDR1 is SGHNT and CDR2 is YENEEA. V lost 5 bases, J lost 8 bases, and 11 bases lay in between. This CDR3 has 12 amino acids. The CDR3 coding sequence is TGTGCCAGCAGCCCTCCTATGGGTACGCAGTATTTT. It yields the protein CASSPPMGTQYF. Full variable domain (missing parts from reference TRBV11-3 and TRBJ2-3): EAGVVQSPRYKIIEKKQPVAFWCNPISGHNTLYWYLQNLGQGPELLIRYENEEAVDDSQLPKDRFSAERLKGVDSTLKIQPAELGDSAVYLCASSPPMGTQYFGPGTRLTVL.

In regard to this clone: The sample has other DNA sequences that encode this CDR3 too. The chain is built from TRBV7-9 and TRBJ2-5; D may be TRBD1 or TRBD2 (5 bases each). This CDR3 is built from 13 residues. The ends were cut back, 5 bases at V and 1 base at J, with 8 bases in the middle. Germline V gene sequence: CDR1 SEHNR, CDR2 FQNEAQ (reference sequence). CDR3: CASSLGVQETQYF. The CDR3 DNA reads TGTGCCAGCAGCCTGGGGGTCCAAGAGACCCAGTACTTC.

The chain joins TRBV2 to TRBJ2-3, with 7 nucleotides matching TRBD1. This CDR3 has 13 amino acids. Germline trimming cut 9 bases from V and 1 base from J; bases unmatched to any gene: 4. Per germline, CDR1 SNHLY and CDR2 FYNNEI. In nucleotides, the CDR3 is TGTGCCAGGACAGGGACGGGCACAGATACGCAGTATTTT. Translated, it gives CARTGTGTDTQYF.

This chain uses TRBV5-4 with TRBJ2-7; D unclear. CDR1 is SGHNT and CDR2 is YYREEE in the germline V gene (reference sequence). CDR3 length equals 13 residues. V lost 2 bases and J lost 3, with 9 bases in between. CDR3 sequence: CASSFYGDYEQYF. The DNA for the CDR3 is TGTGCCAGCAGCTTTTACGGAGACTACGAGCAGTACTTC.

This chain uses TRBV27 with TRBJ2-7; 7 bases are a match to TRBD1. With V trimmed by 4 bases and J by 4 bases, 7 bases remained unmatched. The CDR3 consists of 14 residues. Per the germline V gene, CDR1 is MNHEY and CDR2 is SMNVEV (reference sequence). The chain's CDR3 is CASSSYRGRYEQYF. CDR3 DNA sequence: TGTGCCAGCAGTTCGTACAGGGGTCGGTACGAGCAGTACTTC.